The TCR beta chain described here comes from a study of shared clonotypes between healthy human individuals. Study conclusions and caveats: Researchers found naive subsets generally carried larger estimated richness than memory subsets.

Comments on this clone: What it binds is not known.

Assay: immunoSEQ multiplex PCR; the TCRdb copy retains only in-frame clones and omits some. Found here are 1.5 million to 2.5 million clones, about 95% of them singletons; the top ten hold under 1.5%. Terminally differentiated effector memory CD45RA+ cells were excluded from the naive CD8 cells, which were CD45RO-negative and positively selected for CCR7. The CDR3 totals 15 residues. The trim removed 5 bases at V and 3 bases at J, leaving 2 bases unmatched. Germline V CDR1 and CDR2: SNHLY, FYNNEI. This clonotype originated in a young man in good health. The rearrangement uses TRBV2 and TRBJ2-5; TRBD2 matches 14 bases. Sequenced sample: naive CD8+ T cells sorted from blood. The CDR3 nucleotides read TGTGCCAGCAGTACGGGACTAGCGGGAGAAGAGACCCAGTACTTC. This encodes CASSTGLAGEETQYF.